The T cell receptor beta chain under discussion was sequenced for a study of T cells in Graves' hyperthyroidism and ophthalmopathy. Points from the study as a whole: The model foresaw ophthalmopathy a median around 6.8 months prior to onset.

The sample holds a few counts of this clonotype. As yet, its antigen is unknown. The TCR beta CDR3 regions underwent amplification using RNA transcripts as the source. With the HTBI primer set, the TCR CDR3 went through a first round of RT-PCR. TCRdb re-called the multiplex PCR reads through MiXCR, storing one row per CDR3 protein. This table has about 530,000 distinct CDR3 sequences, 17% appearing once. The germline CDR1 and CDR2 sequences are MDHEN and SYDVKM. This CDR3 comprises 14 residues. With 3 bases removed from V and 7 bases from J, the gap between germline ends came to 12 bases. This chain connects TRBV28 to TRBJ2-2, with D hard to call. The sample was blood. The receptor was derived from a woman aged 18-29 years with Graves' ophthalmopathy. Here the CDR3 reads CASSFSPWSGELFF. In DNA form, the CDR3 reads TGTGCCAGCAGTTTCTCCCCATGGAGCGGGGAGCTGTTTTTT.